This T cell receptor (beta chain) was identified in a study of monozygotic twins with inflammatory bowel disease. Molecular identifiers with 6-nucleotide sample barcodes were added during cDNA synthesis via template switching. TCRdb reanalyzed the 5' RACE reads, giving one entry per CDR3 protein sequence and no DNA. This listing includes some 160,000 distinct CDR3 sequences. Specimen: blood. The origin of this receptor is a human donor with ulcerative colitis or Crohn's disease, or a healthy co-twin of an affected twin (not recorded which).

CDR3 region: CAISPGQGTQPQHF. The chain uses TRBV10-3 and TRBJ1-5; as DNA is missing, the TRBD1 call by TCRdb cannot be tested. The CDR3 has 14 residues. CDR1 and CDR2 from the germline V gene are ENHRY and SYGVKD.